This TCR beta chain was sequenced in a study of human T cells and chemical hapten exposure. In the study overall: How much TCR each sample yielded varied, mostly because pooled library volumes differed slightly. General study findings and limits: Significantly greater numbers of large CDR3 similarity clusters came from expanded TCRs than from controls.

CDR3 length: 15 amino acids. Germline-derived CDR1 and CDR2 are SGHVS and FNYEAQ. The V segment lost 3 bases and the J segment 4 bases; nucleotides outside the gene matches: 4. Time point denoted: pre-sensitization, week 0. Treatment in this sample: therapeutic diphenylcyclopropenone sensitization with weekly scalp DPC. The study extracted total RNA from unfractionated whole blood. As regards this clonotype: The antigen is unknown.

Unique molecular identifiers were linked by the library to individual cDNA molecules. TCRdb recomputed calls from the RACE reads with MiXCR, one row per CDR3 protein. Among approximately 370,000 distinct CDR3 sequences listed, around 5.5% were seen once. This chain links TRBV7-6 with TRBJ1-4; the match to TRBD1 covers 8 bases. The TCR originated in a woman younger than 30 with alopecia areata. Some clones in this sample may be carry-over from other donors' samples. Sequences were derived from whole blood, sampled in connection with sensitization to the hapten diphenylcyclopropenone (DPC). The CDR3 loop is CASSLGQAGNEKLFF. Written as DNA, the CDR3 is TGTGCCAGCAGCTTGGGACAGGCGGGTAATGAAAAACTGTTTTTT.